Described below is a single TCR beta chain sequence and its context. The data belong to a study of T cell changes during pregnancy in multiple sclerosis. This CDR3 has 15 amino acids. The germline CDR1 and CDR2 sequences are MNHEY and SMNVEV (reference sequence). Trimming removed 3 bases from V and 4 bases from J, with 15 bases in between. Measured with immunoSEQ multiplex PCR; TCRdb has only the in-frame clones, and not every one. Among some 20,000 clones, over 80% were seen once, and the ten largest hold approximately 5%. The rearrangement links TRBV27 to TRBJ1-2, with D tentatively TRBD1 (5 bases). The source was CD8+ T cells from peripheral blood mononuclear cells, collected after pregnancy. This sequence originates from a female donor in good health, enrolled as a control in a pregnancy study. CDR3 sequence reads: CASSFFATAIYGYTF. CDR3 DNA sequence: TGTGCCAGCAGTTTTTTCGCGACAGCCATCTATGGCTACACCTTC.